Listed below are T cell receptor beta chains from one sample, sequenced in a study of cytomegalovirus exposure and HLA in healthy donors. The protocol was immunoSEQ multiplex PCR, while the TCRdb copy is restricted to in-frame clones and leaves out a portion. The sample carries roughly 100,000 clones, about 95% recorded once. The specimen was PBMCs. The source of these receptors is a woman aged 18-29 years in good health and CMV-seronegative. Both conserved end residues are part of each CDR3. Each record gives: J gene, D gene, clone size, V gene, CDR3 DNA, CDR3 protein. D genes are given only for firm matches. Expanded clones are given a class, and other clones once, few, many or no size at all.

TRBJ2-5,.,.,TRBV29-1,TGCAGCGTTGATCGTAGGCTAGCGCGACAAGAGACCCAGTACTTC,CSVDRRLARQETQYF
TRBJ1-4,.,.,TRBV13,TGTGCCAGCAGCGCACGGGGGGGCGTAGTGGAAAAACTGTTTTTT,CASSARGGVVEKLFF
TRBJ1-6,.,.,TRBV4-3,TGCGCCAGCAGCCAAGATTGGGGGGGCTCCTATAATTCACCCCTCCACTTT,CASSQDWGGSYNSPLHF
TRBJ2-1,TRBD1,.,TRBV27,TGTGCCAGCAGTTACCGGATTCGGGACAGGGAGTACAATGAGCAGTTCTTC,CASSYRIRDREYNEQFF
TRBJ2-1,.,.,TRBV5-8,TGTGCCAGCAGCTATTCTCCGCGCGGGTTCAATGAGCAGTTCTTC,CASSYSPRGFNEQFF
TRBJ2-1,.,.,TRBV28,TGTGCCAGCAGTTTTAGGCCACAGGACAATGAGCAGTTCTTC,CASSFRPQDNEQFF
TRBJ1-4,TRBD1,.,TRBV7-7,TGTGCTAGCAGCCCGGGACAGGATAGTGAAAAACTGTTTTTT,CASSPGQDSEKLFF
TRBJ2-3,.,few,TRBV6-4,TGTGCCAGCAGTGAGAGCGCCACAGATACGCAGTATTTT,CASSESATDTQYF
TRBJ2-1,TRBD2,once,TRBV9,TGTGCCAGCAGTAGCGGGACCCGCTCCTACAATGAGCAGTTCTTC,CASSSGTRSYNEQFF
TRBJ2-3,TRBD2,.,TRBV5-1,TGCGCCAGCAGCTCCCAGCGGGGAGCTAGCACAGATACGCAGTATTTT,CASSSQRGASTDTQYF
TRBJ2-7,.,.,TRBV11-2,TGTGCCAGCAGCTTAGTAACGGGGGGCCTTGTATACGAGCAGTACTTC,CASSLVTGGLVYEQYF
TRBJ2-7,.,.,TRBV7-9,TGTGCCAGCAGCTTAGGGGGGACAAGCTACGAGCAGTACTTC,CASSLGGTSYEQYF
TRBJ2-5,.,.,TRBV9,TGTGCCAGCAGCGTAGAGCCCACGGCAGGGTGGGAGACCCAGTACTTC,CASSVEPTAGWETQYF
TRBJ2-3,.,.,TRBV6-5,TGTGCCAGCAGTTACTCGAGGATATGGGATACGCAGTATTTT,CASSYSRIWDTQYF
TRBJ1-5,.,once,TRBV5-4,TGTGCCAGCAGCCTACAGGGTCTCGGTCAGCCCCAGCATTTT,CASSLQGLGQPQHF
TRBJ2-1,.,few,TRBV27,TGTGCCAGCAGTTTACGTCCACTACTAAGCTCCTACAATGAGCAGTTCTTC,CASSLRPLLSSYNEQFF
TRBJ2-1,.,once,TRBV18,TGTGCCAGCTCACCTCGGGGTTCTTACAATGAGCAGTTCTTC,CASSPRGSYNEQFF
TRBJ1-6,TRBD1,.,TRBV18,TGTGCCAGCTCACCACCGGCTAACAGGGGTCATTCACCCCTCCACTTT,CASSPPANRGHSPLHF
TRBJ2-7,TRBD2,.,TRBV6-4,TGTGCCAGCAGTGAAAAAGCGGGGGGGTACGAGCAGTACTTC,CASSEKAGGYEQYF
TRBJ2-2,TRBD2,.,TRBV10-3,TGTGCCATCGCCTCCGGGACTAGCCTCTCCGGGGAGCTGTTTTTT,CAIASGTSLSGELFF
TRBJ1-1,TRBD1,.,TRBV18,TGTGCCAGCTCACCCGACAGGGGCAAGGTCACTGAAGCTTTCTTT,CASSPDRGKVTEAFF
TRBJ2-1,TRBD1,.,TRBV6-4,TGTGCCAGCAGTGACTTAGGACAGGGAGGAAGGGGCGAGCAGTTCTTC,CASSDLGQGGRGEQFF
TRBJ2-5,.,.,TRBV5-4,TGTGCCAGCAGCCTGGAAGTAGGGGCCCAGTACTTC,CASSLEVGAQYF